The TCR beta chain described here comes from a study of blood T cell repertoires in COVID-19. This CDR3 region has 17 residues. CDR1 and CDR2 (germline): SGHNT, YYREEE (reference sequence). V lost 5 bases to trimming and J lost 0 bases, with 15 bases between them. Repertoires were generated with immunoSEQ multiplex PCR, while TCRdb's copy carries only in-frame clones and drops some. Found here are some 150,000 clones, 84% of them singletons; the top ten hold approximately 9.4%. The rearrangement uses TRBV5-4 and TRBJ1-6; a possible D gene is TRBD1 (6 bases). This clonotype originated in a woman in her forties or fifties with acute or convalescent COVID-19. The sequenced sample was peripheral blood. The CDR3 protein is CASRERTASSYNSPLHF. The CDR3 DNA reads as TGTGCCAGCAGGGAACGGACAGCGAGCTCCTATAATTCACCCCTCCACTTT.